This entry lists 5 T cell receptor beta chains sequenced from one sample in a study of cytomegalovirus exposure and HLA in healthy donors. Primers: 60 Vbeta forward and 13 Jbeta reverse. Measured with immunoSEQ multiplex PCR; TCRdb has only the in-frame clones, and not every one. The sample includes approximately 150,000 clones, more than 60% of them seen just once. Sequences were obtained from PBMCs. These receptors came from a male donor in good health and CMV-seronegative.

This clone was seen once. The chain joins TRBV2 to TRBJ1-1; D perhaps matches TRBD1 (5 bases). Germline values: CDR1 SNHLY, CDR2 FYNNEI. The CDR3 has 15 amino acids. The germline V and J ends were trimmed by 2 bases and 2 bases, with 12 bases remaining between them. CDR3 nucleotides: TGTGCCAGCAGTGAATACCCAGGGTTAAACACTGAAGCTTTCTTT. Amino acid sequence: CASSEYPGLNTEAFF. The full variable domain, in which reference TRBV2 and TRBJ1-1 provide the parts outside the CDR3, is EPEVTQTPSHQVTQMGQEVILRCVPISNHLYFYWYRQILGQKVEFLVSFYNNEISEKSEIFDDQFSVERPDGSNFTLKIRSTKLEDSAMYFCASSEYPGLNTEAFFGQGTRLTVV.

This clone came up a few times. This chain's CDR3 is CASSSTGTSGNNEQFF. As DNA, the CDR3 is TGTGCCAGCAGCTCGACCGGGACTAGCGGGAACAATGAGCAGTTCTTC. This chain joins TRBV6-4 and TRBJ2-1, with TRBD2 identical over 13 bases. The CDR3 is 16 amino acids. From germline, CDR1 is MRHNA and CDR2 SNTAGT. With V trimmed by 6 bases and J by 5 bases, 7 bases remained unmatched.

Turning to this clone: The same CDR3 arises from other DNA sequences in this sample as well. The chain uses TRBV15 and TRBJ1-5; D gene ambiguous. Trimming removed 0 bases from V and 1 base from J, with 4 bases in between. The length of the CDR3 is 14 residues. Germline CDR1 is LNHNV and CDR2 is YYDKDF (reference sequence). The CDR3 nucleotides are TGTGCCACCAGCAGAGATTCGAGCAATCAGCCCCAGCATTTT. Translating it yields CATSRDSSNQPQHF.

CDR3 sequence: CASSQDPTSGGRAKLNTEAFF. The CDR3, as DNA: TGCGCCAGCAGCCAAGATCCGACCTCCGGTGGCAGGGCCAAATTGAACACTGAAGCTTTCTTT. This chain links TRBV4-1 with TRBJ1-1; a weak D match, TRBD1 (5 bases). V was cut by 0 bases and J by 0 bases, with 26 bases left in between. The V gene's germline CDR1 is MGHRA and CDR2 YSYEKL. The CDR3 runs 21 residues.

DNA for the CDR3: TGTGCCAGCAGTTACGACAGGCGCAATCAGCCCCAGCATTTT. It codes for CASSYDRRNQPQHF. V usage is TRBV6-5 and J usage is TRBJ1-5, with D possibly TRBD1 on 6 matching bases. The CDR3 spans 14 residues. Germline V gene data show CDR1 as MNHEY and CDR2 as SVGAGI. V was clipped by 2 bases and J by 2 bases, with 7 bases between them.